The 9 T cell receptor beta chains listed next were all sequenced from one sample in a study of control samples from healthy donors and cancer patients. The data were produced by immunoSEQ multiplex PCR, yet TCRdb's version contains in-frame clones alone and is incomplete. Among under 150,000 clones listed, 80% to 90% were seen once. The sequenced material came from blood. These receptors were taken from a man in his sixties in good health.

This rearrangement joins TRBV5-1 to TRBJ1-2, with D maybe TRBD1 (5 bases). This CDR3 spans 15 amino acids. The germline V gene encodes CDR1 SGHRS and CDR2 YFSETQ. Trimming cost V 1 base and J 5 bases, with 15 bases left between them. The CDR3 loop reads CASSLSLAGGYGYTF. The CDR3 nucleotides are TGCGCCAGCAGCTTGTCCCTGGCTGGGGGGTATGGCTACACCTTC. Based on the CDR3 plus reference TRBV5-1 and TRBJ1-2, the full variable domain is KAGVTQTPRYLIKTRGQQVTLSCSPISGHRSVSWYQQTPGQGLQFLFEYFSETQRNKGNFPGRFSGRQFSNSRSEMNVSTLELGDSALYLCASSLSLAGGYGYTFGSGTRLTVV.

The chain joins TRBV9 to TRBJ2-1, with TRBD1 as a possible D gene (6 bases). This CDR3 contains 13 residues. From germline, CDR1 is SGDLS and CDR2 YYNGEE. Deletions cut 3 bases from V and 12 bases from J, with 16 bases between. CDR3 coding DNA: TGTGCCAGCAGCGAACAACAGGGTTTGGGGCAGTTCTTC. This codes for CASSEQQGLGQFF.

CDR3 loop: CASSPGAVGAGYTF. For the CDR3, the DNA is TGTGCCAGCAGCCCTGGTGCGGTAGGGGCGGGCTACACCTTC. The chain employs TRBV3-1 (or the pseudogene TRBV3-2) and TRBJ1-2; D may be TRBD1 (5 bases). The V and J ends lost 4 bases and 8 bases respectively, with 17 bases between them. Germline V gene data show CDR1 as LGHDT and CDR2 as YNNKEL (reference sequence). The CDR3 length is 14 residues.

The chain joins TRBV6-5 to TRBJ2-4; no firm D call. Trimming cost V 0 bases and J 0 bases, with 9 bases left between them. The germline CDR1 and CDR2 sequences are MNHEY and SVGAGI. This CDR3 is built from 16 residues. The CDR3 sequence is CASSYSSFEAKNIQYF. CDR3 DNA sequence: TGTGCCAGCAGTTACTCGAGTTTTGAAGCCAAAAACATTCAGTACTTC.

This chain joins TRBV28 and TRBJ2-7, with 11 bases identical to TRBD1. Germline V lookup: CDR1 MDHEN, CDR2 SYDVKM. V gave up 1 base and J gave up 7 bases; unmatched junction bases: 6. The CDR3 spans 15 residues. This CDR3 reads CASSLSGTGGGEQYF. Here the CDR3 DNA reads TGTGCCAGCAGTTTATCAGGGACAGGGGGAGGGGAGCAGTACTTC. The full variable domain, its missing parts supplied by reference TRBV28 and TRBJ2-7, is DVKVTQSSRYLVKRTGEKVFLECVQDMDHENMFWYRQDPGLGLRLIYFSYDVKMKEKGDIPEGYSVSREKKERFSLILESASTNQTSMYLCASSLSGTGGGEQYFGPGTRLTVT.

The chain joins TRBV10-3 to TRBJ2-4, with 10 bases that match TRBD2. The CDR3 consists of 16 residues. V lost 3 bases and J lost 7; bases outside the gene matches: 9. CDR1 and CDR2 from the germline V gene are ENHRY and SYGVKD. In nucleotides, the CDR3 is TGTGCCATCAGTGATCCCCTTAGCGGGGGGACGAACATTCAGTACTTC. Its translation is CAISDPLSGGTNIQYF.

The chain recombines TRBV6-5 with TRBJ1-2, with a weak D call TRBD1 (6 bases). This CDR3 is built from 13 residues. Trimming removed 6 bases from V and 1 base from J, with 9 bases in between. Per the germline V gene, CDR1 is MNHEY and CDR2 is SVGAGI. CDR3 sequence reads: CASSRGNNYGYTF. DNA of the CDR3: TGTGCCAGCAGCAGGGGTAATAACTATGGCTACACCTTC.

The chain carries TRBV27 and TRBJ2-7; maybe TRBD1 (6 bases). The V gene's germline CDR1 is MNHEY and CDR2 SMNVEV (reference sequence). The CDR3 loop spans 14 amino acids. Trimming removed 5 bases from V and 2 bases from J, with 13 bases in between. CDR3 loop: CASSPQTGPYEQYF. CDR3 DNA: TGTGCCAGCAGTCCTCAGACAGGACCCTACGAGCAGTACTTC.

The rearrangement links TRBV12-3 or TRBV12-4 to TRBJ1-2, with D unresolved. The CDR3 is made up of 13 amino acids. V gave up 0 bases and J gave up 11 bases, with 13 bases separating them. CDR3 in amino acids: CASSLARNVGYTF. CDR3 DNA sequence: TGTGCCAGCAGTTTAGCGCGAAATGTGGGATACACCTTC.